This TCR beta chain appears in the sequencing data of a study of cytomegalovirus exposure and HLA in healthy donors. This clone appeared a few times. Vbeta (60) and Jbeta (13) primers were used in the PCR. Clones were read by immunoSEQ multiplex PCR, and TCRdb kept only the in-frame ones, dropping some. Altogether about 150,000 clones are present, around a tenth being singletons, with the ten largest covering over 1.5%. Trimming removed 2 bases from V and 3 bases from J, with 18 bases in between. The germline gives CDR1 SGHDT, CDR2 YYEEEE. The CDR3 runs to 16 residues. The receptor was derived from a male donor in good health and CMV-seronegative. The chain employs TRBV5-6 and TRBJ2-7; TRBD1 might be the D (6 bases). Source material: PBMCs. The CDR3 reads CASSFSGTLSIYEQYF. Here the CDR3 DNA reads TGTGCCAGCAGCTTTTCCGGGACACTCAGTATCTACGAGCAGTACTTC. The whole variable domain, remainder taken from reference TRBV5-6 and TRBJ2-7, is DAGVTQSPTHLIKTRGQQVTLRCSPKSGHDTVSWYQQALGQGPQFIFQYYEEEERQRGNFPDRFSGHQFPNYSSELNVNALLLGDSALYLCASSFSGTLSIYEQYFGPGTRLTVT.